What follows are 6 T cell receptor beta chains derived from one specimen sequenced in a study of T cell responses to AZD1222 COVID-19 vaccine. The protocol was immunoSEQ multiplex PCR, while the TCRdb copy is restricted to in-frame clones and leaves out a portion. The sample includes some 150,000 clones, about 91% of them seen just once. Sample: peripheral blood, taken on day 0 of AZD1222 vaccination. All receptors come from an adult in good health.

This clone was seen once. The chain uses TRBV9 and TRBJ2-3; the D is unclear. This CDR3 region has 15 residues. Trimming left V 0 bases short and J 3 bases short, with 11 bases between. In germline, CDR1 is SGDLS, CDR2 YYNGEE. DNA for the CDR3: TGTGCCAGCAGCGTAGTGGGGAACCCAACAGATACGCAGTATTTT. Translation gives CASSVVGNPTDTQYF.

The J gene is TRBJ2-3, the V gene TRBV4-2; the match to TRBD2 covers 10 bases. The CDR3 has 16 residues. Germline lookup yields CDR1 LGHNA and CDR2 YNFKEQ. V lost 1 base to trimming and J lost 1 base; unmatched junction nucleotides: 2. The CDR3 reads CASSQVSGGGTDTQYF. CDR3 DNA: TGTGCCAGCAGCCAAGTAAGCGGGGGGGGCACAGATACGCAGTATTTT.

The chain employs TRBV7-2 and TRBJ2-3; D is ambiguous. Germline CDR1 is SGHTA and CDR2 is FQGNSA. The V gene lost 4 bases and the J gene lost 6 bases, with 11 bases spanning the gap. This CDR3 contains 13 residues. In DNA, the CDR3 is TGTGCCAGCAGCTCGGAACGTCGGGATACGCAGTATTTT. Amino acid sequence: CASSSERRDTQYF.

V usage is TRBV5-1 and J usage is TRBJ2-7; 12 positions match TRBD2. The CDR3 is 16 amino acids. V was clipped by 4 bases and J by 5 bases; unmatched bases: 10. CDR1 is SGHRS and CDR2 is YFSETQ in the germline V gene. The CDR3 sequence: CASSNRQTSGGDEQYF. CDR3 nucleotides: TGCGCCAGCAGCAACAGACAGACTAGCGGGGGCGACGAGCAGTACTTC.

The chain couples TRBV7-8 to TRBJ2-5, with D possibly being TRBD1 or TRBD2 (5 bases each). The germline CDR1 and CDR2 sequences are SGHVS and FQNEAQ. Trimming took off 2 bases at V and 10 bases at J, with 17 bases between the two ends. The CDR3 has 14 residues. In nucleotides, the CDR3 is TGTGCCAGCAGCTTATGGACGGGTCTGGGGGACCAGTACTTC. It encodes CASSLWTGLGDQYF. Complete variable domain (other parts from reference TRBV7-8 and TRBJ2-5): GAGVSQSPRYKVAKRGQDVALRCDPISGHVSLFWYQQALGQGPEFLTYFQNEAQLDKSGLPSDRFFAERPEGSVSTLKIQRTQQEDSAVYLCASSLWTGLGDQYFGPGTRLLVL.

On this clone: Other DNA sequences in this sample translate to the same CDR3. The CDR3 DNA is TGTGCCAGCTCACAGGGGACGAACACTGAAGCTTTCTTT. Translation: CASSQGTNTEAFF. The chain couples TRBV18 to TRBJ1-1; tentatively, D is TRBD1 (5 bases). Trimming removed 4 bases at V and 1 base at J, with 7 bases between. The CDR3 is made up of 13 amino acids. Germline V gene data show CDR1 as KGHSH and CDR2 as LQKENI.